The 22 T cell receptor beta chains in this list originate from one sample, sequenced in a study of cytomegalovirus exposure and HLA in healthy donors. Primers: 60 Vbeta forward and 13 Jbeta reverse. Here immunoSEQ multiplex PCR was the method, and the copy in TCRdb shows in-frame clones only, minus some. The data show about 170,000 clones, less than 85% seen once. Sequenced input: PBMCs. These receptors all stem from a man between 18 and 29 years old in good health and CMV-seronegative.

The CDR3 loop is CASSDNRVEQYF. The CDR3, as DNA: TGCGCCAGCAGTGATAACAGGGTAGAGCAGTACTTC. V usage is TRBV10-1 and J usage is TRBJ2-7; tentative D call: TRBD1 (6 bases). The V end lost 3 bases, the J end lost 7 bases, and 10 bases lay between the germline ends. This CDR3 is 12 amino acids long. The germline V gene encodes CDR1 WNHNN and CDR2 SYGVQD (reference sequence).

This chain links TRBV5-1 with TRBJ1-1; D is perhaps TRBD1 (5 bases). V dropped 4 bases and J dropped 8 bases, with 9 bases sitting between them. The CDR3 totals 11 residues. Germline V gives CDR1 SGHRS, CDR2 YFSETQ. The CDR3 is CASSQEGEAFF. As DNA, the CDR3 is TGCGCCAGCAGCCAGGAGGGGGAAGCTTTCTTT.

This sequence joins TRBV7-9 and TRBJ2-1, with TRBD1 as a possible D gene (6 bases). Trimming took off 5 bases at V and 1 base at J, with 12 bases between the two ends. Germline assignment: CDR1 SEHNR and CDR2 FQNEAQ (reference sequence). This CDR3 has 15 amino acids. CDR3: CASSEGVGSYNEQFF. The CDR3 DNA follows: TGTGCCAGCAGCGAGGGGGTAGGGTCCTACAATGAGCAGTTCTTC. The whole variable domain, remainder taken from reference TRBV7-9 and TRBJ2-1, is DTGVSQNPRHKITKRGQNVTFRCDPISEHNRLYWYRQTLGQGPEFLTYFQNEAQLEKSRLLSDRFSAERPKGSFSTLEIQRTEQGDSAMYLCASSEGVGSYNEQFFGPGTRLTVL.

The gene calls are TRBV15 and TRBJ2-6; 8 bases match TRBD1. The V and J ends lost 1 base and 4 bases, in that order; junction bases with no gene match: 6. Germline CDR1 and CDR2: LNHNV and YYDKDF (reference sequence). CDR3 length: 17 amino acids. This chain's CDR3 is CATSRGQGFSGANVLTF. Written as DNA, the CDR3 is TGTGCCACCAGCAGAGGACAGGGGTTTTCAGGGGCCAACGTCCTGACTTTC.

The chain is built from TRBV5-3 and TRBJ2-2, with D tentatively TRBD1 (5 bases). TRBV5-3 is recorded as an ORF, its role being uncertain. The CDR3 totals 16 residues. The germline V and J ends were trimmed by 4 bases and 6 bases, with 19 bases remaining between them. The CDR3 nucleotides read TGTGCCAGAAGCCCGAGGACGGACACAGTACCCGGGGAGCTGTTTTTT. This translates into CARSPRTDTVPGELFF.

This sequence joins TRBV5-1 and TRBJ2-1; D might be TRBD2 (5 bases). This CDR3 contains 13 residues. Germline CDR1 and CDR2: SGHRS and YFSETQ. Trimming took 3 bases from V and 7 from J, leaving 11 bases between them. Here the CDR3 reads CASSSGLKNEQFF. Written as DNA, the CDR3 is TGCGCCAGCAGCTCCGGACTGAAAAATGAGCAGTTCTTC. Full variable domain (rest looked up from reference TRBV5-1 and TRBJ2-1): KAGVTQTPRYLIKTRGQQVTLSCSPISGHRSVSWYQQTPGQGLQFLFEYFSETQRNKGNFPGRFSGRQFSNSRSEMNVSTLELGDSALYLCASSSGLKNEQFFGPGTRLTVL.

The J gene is TRBJ2-1, the V gene TRBV7-2, with TRBD2 identical over 9 bases. Germline-derived CDR1 and CDR2 are SGHTA and FQGNSA. This CDR3 is 14 amino acids long. The V segment lost 6 bases and the J segment 4 bases; nucleotides outside the gene matches: 4. The CDR3 sequence: CASRPGLAYNEQFF. The CDR3 DNA reads TGTGCCAGCAGACCGGGACTAGCTTACAATGAGCAGTTCTTC.

The V and J genes are TRBV7-9 and TRBJ2-7; weak D call: TRBD1 (5 bases). Deletions cut 4 bases from V and 0 bases from J, with 13 bases between. From germline, CDR1 is SEHNR and CDR2 FQNEAQ (reference sequence). This CDR3 has 15 amino acids. This chain's CDR3 is CASSSWTLSSYEQYF. CDR3 sequence (DNA): TGTGCCAGCAGCTCCTGGACACTTAGCTCCTACGAGCAGTACTTC.

This clone appeared a few times. The chain recombines TRBV28 with TRBJ2-7; tentatively, D is TRBD1 (6 bases). The germline CDR1 and CDR2 sequences are MDHEN and SYDVKM. Trimming took off 2 bases at V and 6 bases at J, with 20 bases between the two ends. There are 16 residues in the CDR3. The CDR3 protein is CASSLTRKGGQGEQYF. The CDR3 coding sequence is TGTGCCAGCAGTTTAACCCGCAAAGGGGGTCAGGGCGAGCAGTACTTC.

This chain joins TRBV7-2 and TRBJ2-5; a possible D gene is TRBD2 (5 bases). The CDR3 extends over 13 amino acids. V was shortened by 5 bases and J by 1 base, with 8 bases between the two germline ends. Looked up from germline, CDR1 is SGHTA and CDR2 is FQGNSA. DNA of the CDR3: TGTGCCAGCAGCAATAGCGCCCAAGAGACCCAGTACTTC. It is translated as CASSNSAQETQYF.

The rearrangement links TRBV1 to TRBJ2-5; TRBD1 is the table's D call and was not checked against the DNA. TRBV1 is a pseudogene. The CDR3 has 13 residues. The CDR3 DNA sequence: TGCACCAGCAGCCAGCAGGTCCCAGAGACCCAGTACTTC. Encoded protein: CTSSQQVPETQYF.

For the CDR3, the DNA is TGTGCCAGCAGTTTAGGGGGATTGGGGCAGCCCCAGCATTTT. Residues: CASSLGGLGQPQHF. The V gene is TRBV6-6, the J gene TRBJ1-5, with D perhaps matching TRBD1 (6 bases). Germline V gene sequence: CDR1 MNHNY, CDR2 SVGAGI (reference sequence). This CDR3 is 14 amino acids long. The V end was cut by 4 bases, the J end by 7 bases, with 14 bases between.

The sample holds one count of this clone. This sequence joins TRBV5-8 and TRBJ1-4; 12 nucleotides line up with TRBD1. Germline values: CDR1 SGHTS, CDR2 YDEGEE. The CDR3 sequence is 15 residues long. The trim removed 2 bases at V and 10 bases at J, leaving 6 bases unmatched. CDR3 loop: CASSLLGQGAAKLFF. The CDR3 DNA is TGTGCCAGCAGCTTATTGGGACAGGGGGCGGCAAAACTGTTTTTT.

V gene TRBV5-1 combines with J gene TRBJ1-3, with D possibly matching TRBD1 (6 bases). The germline gives CDR1 SGHRS, CDR2 YFSETQ. This CDR3 spans 14 amino acids. Trimming removed 4 bases at V and 3 bases at J, with 11 bases between. As DNA, the CDR3 is TGCGCCAGCAGCCTCGGGACAAATGGAAACACCATATATTTT. Its protein product is CASSLGTNGNTIYF. The variable domain in full, with the rest retrieved from reference TRBV5-1 and TRBJ1-3, is KAGVTQTPRYLIKTRGQQVTLSCSPISGHRSVSWYQQTPGQGLQFLFEYFSETQRNKGNFPGRFSGRQFSNSRSEMNVSTLELGDSALYLCASSLGTNGNTIYFGEGSWLTVV.

The chain carries TRBV6-1 and TRBJ1-5; 8 bases align to TRBD1. J gave up 7 bases and V 6 bases, and 5 bases lay outside the gene matches. CDR3 length: 13 amino acids. In germline, CDR1 is MNHNS, CDR2 SASEGT. CDR3 sequence reads: CASSLDRDQPQHF. As DNA, the CDR3 is TGTGCCAGCAGCCTGGACAGGGACCAGCCCCAGCATTTT.

The count of this clone is one. CDR3 amino acids: CASNRAGEDYEQYF. The CDR3 DNA sequence: TGTGCCAGTAATCGAGCGGGGGAGGACTACGAGCAGTACTTC. The gene calls are TRBV19 and TRBJ2-7; 8 positions match TRBD2. With 7 bases clipped from V and 3 bases from J, the junction kept 8 bases outside the gene matches. Germline values: CDR1 LNHDA, CDR2 SQIVND (reference sequence). This CDR3 is 14 amino acids long.

The CDR3 nucleotides are TGTGCCAGCGTTCCGGGACTAGCGGACACCGGGGAGCTGTTTTTT. Its protein product is CASVPGLADTGELFF. V and J are TRBV5-6 and TRBJ2-2; 11 positions match TRBD2. The trim removed 7 bases at V and 3 bases at J, leaving 5 bases unmatched. The CDR3 contains 15 residues. The germline V gene has CDR1 SGHDT and CDR2 YYEEEE.

The sample holds a few counts of this clone. Written as DNA, the CDR3 is TGTGCCACCGGGGAGAGGACAGGGGCTGGAAACACCATATATTTT. The encoded protein is CATGERTGAGNTIYF. The chain joins TRBV6-6 to TRBJ1-3; 9 bases are a match to TRBD1. The length of the CDR3 is 15 residues. Germline-derived CDR1 and CDR2 are MNHNY and SVGAGI (reference sequence). With V trimmed by 10 bases and J by 2 bases, 9 bases remained unmatched.

The rearrangement links TRBV19 to TRBJ2-4; 7 bases fit TRBD1. Per germline, CDR1 LNHDA and CDR2 SQIVND (reference sequence). The V segment lost 2 bases and the J segment 8 bases; nucleotides outside the gene matches: 6. The CDR3 sequence is 14 residues long. Here the CDR3 reads CASSIYQGVDIQYF. The CDR3 DNA reads as TGTGCCAGTAGTATATACCAGGGGGTAGACATTCAGTACTTC. Using reference TRBV19 and TRBJ2-4 for the parts outside the CDR3, the full variable domain is DGGITQSPKYLFRKEGQNVTLSCEQNLNHDAMYWYRQDPGQGLRLIYYSQIVNDFQKGDIAEGYSVSREKKESFPLTVTSAQKNPTAFYLCASSIYQGVDIQYFGAGTRLSVL.

The chain has TRBV4-2 and TRBJ2-5, with 9 nucleotides matching TRBD2. The last part of the DNA fits TRBJ2-7 better; the J call may be wrong. Germline V CDR1 and CDR2: LGHNA, YNFKEQ. The CDR3 has 17 residues. The CDR3 spells CASSQEGWREGHYEQYF. In DNA form, the CDR3 reads TGTGCCAGCAGCCAAGAGGGCTGGCGGGAGGGCCACTACGAGCAGTACTTC.

DNA of the CDR3: TGTGCCAGCAGCTTGGCAGATAACTATGGCTACACCTTC. Protein: CASSLADNYGYTF. The chain combines TRBV5-5 with TRBJ1-2; D is unresolved. With 0 bases removed from V and 1 base from J, the gap between germline ends came to 4 bases. CDR3 length: 13 amino acids. Germline CDR1 and CDR2: SGHKS and YYEKEE (reference sequence).

This rearrangement joins TRBV7-2 to TRBJ1-2, with D possibly matching TRBD1 (6 bases). V dropped 5 bases and J dropped 6 bases, with 13 bases sitting between them. CDR1 SGHTA and CDR2 FQGNSA come from the germline V gene. The CDR3 has 13 residues. CDR3 in amino acids: CASSQQGSHGYTF. The CDR3 DNA is TGTGCCAGCAGCCAACAGGGTAGTCATGGCTACACCTTC.